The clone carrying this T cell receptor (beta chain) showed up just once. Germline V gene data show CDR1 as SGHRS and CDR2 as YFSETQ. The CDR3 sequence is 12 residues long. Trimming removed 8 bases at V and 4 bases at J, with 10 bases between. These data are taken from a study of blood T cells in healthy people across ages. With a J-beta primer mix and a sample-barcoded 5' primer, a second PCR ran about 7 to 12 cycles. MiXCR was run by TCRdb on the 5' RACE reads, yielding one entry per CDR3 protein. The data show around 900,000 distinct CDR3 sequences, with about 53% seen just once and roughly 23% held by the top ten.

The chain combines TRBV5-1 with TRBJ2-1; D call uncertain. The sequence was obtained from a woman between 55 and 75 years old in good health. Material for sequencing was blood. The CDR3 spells CARPWGYNEQFF. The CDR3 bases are TGCGCCAGGCCCTGGGGATACAATGAGCAGTTCTTC.